One sample yielded the 6 T cell receptor beta chains listed below, sequenced in a study of tumor and adjacent non-tumor tissue in lung cancer. Three rounds of nested PCR, following a modified ARM-PCR protocol, produced the TCRbeta library. TCRdb recomputed calls from the multiplex PCR reads with MiXCR, one row per CDR3 protein. The sample has under 150,000 distinct CDR3 sequences; approximately 70% are singletons. No cell sorting was done before RNA was extracted from the tissue. The sequenced sample was lung tumor tissue. These receptors all stem from a man aged 55 to 70 with small cell lung cancer.

The V gene is TRBV11-2, the J gene TRBJ2-3, with D unclear. With 6 bases removed from V and 4 bases from J, the gap between germline ends came to 11 bases. The CDR3 totals 13 residues. CDR1 is SGHAT and CDR2 is FQNNGV in the germline V gene. In nucleotides, the CDR3 is TGTGCCAGCAGTCAAGACGGCTCAGATACGCAGTATTTT. Protein: CASSQDGSDTQYF.

This clonotype was seen more than once but under ten times. The rearrangement joins TRBV5-5 to TRBJ1-4; D possibly corresponds to TRBD1 (6 bases). V lost 4 bases and J lost 11, with 15 bases in between. Germline V lookup: CDR1 SGHKS, CDR2 YYEKEE (reference sequence). The CDR3 has 13 amino acids. CDR3 in DNA: TGTGCCAGCAGCCCCCTTATAGGGGGGAAACTGTTTTTT. Translating it yields CASSPLIGGKLFF. The whole variable domain, remainder taken from reference TRBV5-5 and TRBJ1-4, is DAGVTQSPTHLIKTRGQQVTLRCSPISGHKSVSWYQQVLGQGPQFIFQYYEKEERGRGNFPDRFSARQFPNYSSELNVNALLLGDSALYLCASSPLIGGKLFFGSGTQLSVL.

With regard to this clonotype: At one of its ends the junction is not consistent with the germline gene, which may arise from a read error. The V call is TRBV20-1, the J call TRBJ1-2; 11 bases align to TRBD1. Germline CDR1 DFQATT, CDR2 SNEGSKA (reference sequence). The CDR3 contains 13 residues. This chain's CDR3 is CNVGTGGNYGYTF. The CDR3 coding sequence is TGTAATGTTGGGACAGGGGGTAACTATGGCTACACCTTC.

The table lists this clonotype with a few counts. The CDR3: CASTLRSGRPAYNEQFF. The CDR3 DNA reads as TGTGCCAGCACCCTAAGGAGCGGGAGGCCCGCCTACAATGAGCAGTTCTTC. The chain carries TRBV12-3 or TRBV12-4 and TRBJ2-1; 9 nucleotides match TRBD2. The CDR3 covers 17 residues. The ends lost 7 bases at V and 2 bases at J; junction bases unmatched: 12.

In regard to this clonotype: A much larger clone is a single base away; this may be a read error. V and J are TRBV6-6 and TRBJ2-5; D perhaps matches TRBD2 (6 bases). Trimming took 9 bases from V and 5 from J, leaving 13 bases between them. Per germline, CDR1 MNHNY and CDR2 SVGAGI (reference sequence). The CDR3 totals 12 residues. The CDR3 sequence is CARSRGVETQYF. Here the CDR3 DNA reads TGTGCCAGGAGTCGCGGGGTGGAGACCCAGTACTTC.

This clonotype was seen at least ten times. V and J are TRBV6-5 and TRBJ2-1; D may be TRBD2 (7 bases). The germline CDR1 and CDR2 sequences are MNHEY and SVGAGI. Trimming took off 4 bases at V and 5 bases at J, with 15 bases between the two ends. The CDR3 spans 15 residues. The CDR3 sequence is CASSSGGAWNNEQFF. Written as DNA, the CDR3 is TGTGCCAGCAGTTCTGGGGGGGCGTGGAACAATGAGCAGTTCTTC.